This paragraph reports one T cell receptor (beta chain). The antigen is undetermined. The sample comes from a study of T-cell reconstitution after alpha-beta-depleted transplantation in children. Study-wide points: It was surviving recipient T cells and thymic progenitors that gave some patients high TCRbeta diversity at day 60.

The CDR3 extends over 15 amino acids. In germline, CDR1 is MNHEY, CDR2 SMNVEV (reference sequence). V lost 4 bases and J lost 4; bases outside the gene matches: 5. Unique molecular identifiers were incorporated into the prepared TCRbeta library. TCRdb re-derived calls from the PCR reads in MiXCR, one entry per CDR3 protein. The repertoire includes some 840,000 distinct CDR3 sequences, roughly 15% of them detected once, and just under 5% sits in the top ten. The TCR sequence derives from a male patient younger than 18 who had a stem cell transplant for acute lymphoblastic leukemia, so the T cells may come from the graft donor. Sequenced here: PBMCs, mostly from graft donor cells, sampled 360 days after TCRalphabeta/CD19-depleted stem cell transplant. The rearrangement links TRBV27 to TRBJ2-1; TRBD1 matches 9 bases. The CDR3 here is CASSYGTGLYNEQFF. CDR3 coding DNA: TGTGCCAGCAGTTACGGGACAGGGCTATACAATGAGCAGTTCTTC.